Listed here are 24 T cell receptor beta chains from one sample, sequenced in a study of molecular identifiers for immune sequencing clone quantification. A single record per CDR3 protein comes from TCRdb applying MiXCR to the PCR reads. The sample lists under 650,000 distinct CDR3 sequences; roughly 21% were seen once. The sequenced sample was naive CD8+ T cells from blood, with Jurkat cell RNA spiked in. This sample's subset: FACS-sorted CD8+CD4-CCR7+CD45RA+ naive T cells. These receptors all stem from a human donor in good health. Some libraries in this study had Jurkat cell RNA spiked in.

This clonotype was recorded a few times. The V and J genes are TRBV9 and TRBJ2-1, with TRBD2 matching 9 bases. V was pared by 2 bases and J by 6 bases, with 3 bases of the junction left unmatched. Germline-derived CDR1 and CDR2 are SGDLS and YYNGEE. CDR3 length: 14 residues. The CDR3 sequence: CASSVIAGVNEQFF. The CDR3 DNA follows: TGTGCCAGCAGCGTGATAGCGGGAGTCAATGAGCAGTTCTTC.

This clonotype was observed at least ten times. The CDR3 bases are TGTGCCAGCAGTCCACTTCTCTCGACAGCGAGTGAGCAGTACTTC. Translation gives CASSPLLSTASEQYF. This chain connects TRBV6-2 or TRBV6-3 to TRBJ2-7, with D maybe TRBD1 (5 bases). Germline loops: CDR1 MNHEY, CDR2 SVGEGT. This CDR3 region has 15 residues. Between the trimmed V and J ends, which lost 5 bases and 7 bases, there was a span of 21 bases.

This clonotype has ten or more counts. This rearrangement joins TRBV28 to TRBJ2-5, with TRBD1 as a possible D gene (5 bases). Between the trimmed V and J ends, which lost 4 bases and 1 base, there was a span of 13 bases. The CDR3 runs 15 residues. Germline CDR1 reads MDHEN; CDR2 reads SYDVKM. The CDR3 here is CASSYPTAIQETQYF. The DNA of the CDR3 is TGTGCCAGCAGTTACCCGACAGCAATCCAAGAGACCCAGTACTTC.

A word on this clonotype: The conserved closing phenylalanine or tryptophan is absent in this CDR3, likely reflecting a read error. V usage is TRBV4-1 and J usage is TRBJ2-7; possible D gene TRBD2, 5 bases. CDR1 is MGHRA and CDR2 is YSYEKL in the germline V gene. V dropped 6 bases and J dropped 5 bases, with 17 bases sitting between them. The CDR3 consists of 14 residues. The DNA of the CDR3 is TGCGCCAGCAGTCCATACGGGGTATCCCACGAGCAGTACCTC. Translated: CASSPYGVSHEQYL.

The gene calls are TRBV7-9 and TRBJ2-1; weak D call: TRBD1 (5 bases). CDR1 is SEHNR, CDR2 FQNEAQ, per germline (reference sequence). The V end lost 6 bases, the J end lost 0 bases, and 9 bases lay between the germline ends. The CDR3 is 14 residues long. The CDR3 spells CASRGRSSYNEQFF. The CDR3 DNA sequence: TGTGCCAGCAGGGGGCGGAGCTCCTACAATGAGCAGTTCTTC.

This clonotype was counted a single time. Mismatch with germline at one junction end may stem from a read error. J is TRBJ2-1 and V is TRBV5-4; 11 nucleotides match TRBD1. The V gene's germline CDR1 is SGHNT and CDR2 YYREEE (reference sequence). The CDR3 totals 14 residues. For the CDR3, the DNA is TGTGCCAGCAGTGAAGGGACAGGGGGGAATGAGCAGTCCTTC. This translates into CASSEGTGGNEQSF. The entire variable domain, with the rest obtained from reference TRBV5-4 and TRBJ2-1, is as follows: ETGVTQSPTHLIKTRGQQVTLRCSSQSGHNTVSWYQQALGQGPQFIFQYYREEENGRGNFPPRFSGLQFPNYSSELNVNALELDDSALYLCASSEGTGGNEQSFGPGTRLTVL.

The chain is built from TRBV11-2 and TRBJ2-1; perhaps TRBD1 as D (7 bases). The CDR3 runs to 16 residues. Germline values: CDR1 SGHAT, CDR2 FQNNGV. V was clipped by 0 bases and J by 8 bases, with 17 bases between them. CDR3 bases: TGTGCCAGCAGCTTAGATGATGGCAGGGGGGAGGATGAGCAGTTCTTC. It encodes CASSLDDGRGEDEQFF.

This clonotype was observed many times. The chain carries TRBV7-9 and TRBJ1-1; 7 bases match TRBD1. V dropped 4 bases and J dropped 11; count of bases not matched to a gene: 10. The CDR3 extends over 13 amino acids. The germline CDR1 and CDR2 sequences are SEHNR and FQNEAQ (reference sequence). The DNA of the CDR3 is TGTGCCAGCAGCTCGACAGGGTCTAAGGAGGCTTTCTTT. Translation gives CASSSTGSKEAFF.

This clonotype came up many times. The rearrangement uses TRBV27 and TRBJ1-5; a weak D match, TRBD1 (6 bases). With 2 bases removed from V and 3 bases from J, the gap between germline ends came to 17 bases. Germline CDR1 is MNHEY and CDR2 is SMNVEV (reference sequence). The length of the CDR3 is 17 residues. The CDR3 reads CASSLRSVGGHNQPQHF. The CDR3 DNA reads TGTGCCAGCAGTTTAAGAAGTGTAGGGGGTCACAATCAGCCCCAGCATTTT.

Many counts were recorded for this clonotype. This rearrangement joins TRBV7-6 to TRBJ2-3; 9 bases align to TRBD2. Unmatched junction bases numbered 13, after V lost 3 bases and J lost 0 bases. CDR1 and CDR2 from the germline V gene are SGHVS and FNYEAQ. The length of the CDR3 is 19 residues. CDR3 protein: CASSFLVREGPLSTDTQYF. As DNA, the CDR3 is TGTGCCAGCAGCTTTTTGGTGCGGGAGGGCCCCTTAAGCACAGATACGCAGTATTTT.

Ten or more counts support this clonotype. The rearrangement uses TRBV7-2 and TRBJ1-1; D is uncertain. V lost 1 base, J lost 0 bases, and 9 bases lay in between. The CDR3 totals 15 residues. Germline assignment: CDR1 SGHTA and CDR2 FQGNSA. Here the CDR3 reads CASSLDPGLNTEAFF. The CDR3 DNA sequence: TGTGCCAGCAGCTTAGATCCTGGGTTGAACACTGAAGCTTTCTTT.

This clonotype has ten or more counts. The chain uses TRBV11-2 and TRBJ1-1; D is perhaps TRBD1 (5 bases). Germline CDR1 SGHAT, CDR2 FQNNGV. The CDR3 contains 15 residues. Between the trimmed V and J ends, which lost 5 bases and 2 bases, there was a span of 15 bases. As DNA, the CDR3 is TGTGCCAGCAGCGGACGGGGCAGGACAAACACTGAAGCTTTCTTT. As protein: CASSGRGRTNTEAFF.

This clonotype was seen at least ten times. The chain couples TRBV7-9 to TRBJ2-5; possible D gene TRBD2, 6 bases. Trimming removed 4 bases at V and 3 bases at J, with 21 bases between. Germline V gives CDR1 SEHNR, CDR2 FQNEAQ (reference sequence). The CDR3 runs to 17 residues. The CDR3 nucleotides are TGTGCCAGCAGCTCATCTAGGGACTCACTGCGGGAAGAGACCCAGTACTTC. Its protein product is CASSSSRDSLREETQYF. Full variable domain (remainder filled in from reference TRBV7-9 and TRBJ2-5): DTGVSQNPRHKITKRGQNVTFRCDPISEHNRLYWYRQTLGQGPEFLTYFQNEAQLEKSRLLSDRFSAERPKGSFSTLEIQRTEQGDSAMYLCASSSSRDSLREETQYFGPGTRLLVL.

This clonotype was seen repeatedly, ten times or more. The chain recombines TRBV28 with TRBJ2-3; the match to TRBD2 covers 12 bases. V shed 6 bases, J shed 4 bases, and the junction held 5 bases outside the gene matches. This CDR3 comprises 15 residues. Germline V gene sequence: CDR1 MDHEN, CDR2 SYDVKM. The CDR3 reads CASRLAGGGADTQYF. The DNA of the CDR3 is TGTGCCAGCAGACTAGCGGGAGGTGGGGCAGATACGCAGTATTTT.

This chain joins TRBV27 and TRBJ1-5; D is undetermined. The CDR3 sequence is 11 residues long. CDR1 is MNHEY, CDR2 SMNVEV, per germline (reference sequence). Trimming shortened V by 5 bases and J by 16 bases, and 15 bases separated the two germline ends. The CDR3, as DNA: TGTGCCAGCAGTGCCAGCGGGAGGCTACATTTT. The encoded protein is CASSASGRLHF.

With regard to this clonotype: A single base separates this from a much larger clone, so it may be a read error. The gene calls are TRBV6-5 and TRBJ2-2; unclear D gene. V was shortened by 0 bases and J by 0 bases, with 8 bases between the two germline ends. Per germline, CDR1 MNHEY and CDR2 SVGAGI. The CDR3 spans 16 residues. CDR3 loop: CASSYSVITNTGELFF. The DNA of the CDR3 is TGTGCCAGCAGTTACTCAGTTATAACGAACACCGGGGAGCTGTTTTTT.

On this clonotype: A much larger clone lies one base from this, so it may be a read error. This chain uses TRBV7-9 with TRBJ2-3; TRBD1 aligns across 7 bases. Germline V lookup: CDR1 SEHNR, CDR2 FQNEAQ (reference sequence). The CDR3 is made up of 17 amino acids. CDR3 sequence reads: CASSYKDRSTGTDAQYF. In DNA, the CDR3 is TGTGCCAGCAGCTATAAGGACAGGTCTACGGGCACAGATGCGCAGTATTTT.

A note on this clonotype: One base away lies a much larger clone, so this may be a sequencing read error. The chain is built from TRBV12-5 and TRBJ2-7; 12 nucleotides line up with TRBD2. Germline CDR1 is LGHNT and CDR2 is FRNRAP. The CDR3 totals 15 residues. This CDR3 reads CASGLEGLAGYGQYF. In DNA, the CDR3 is TGTGCTAGTGGTTTGGAAGGACTAGCGGGGTACGGGCAGTACTTC.

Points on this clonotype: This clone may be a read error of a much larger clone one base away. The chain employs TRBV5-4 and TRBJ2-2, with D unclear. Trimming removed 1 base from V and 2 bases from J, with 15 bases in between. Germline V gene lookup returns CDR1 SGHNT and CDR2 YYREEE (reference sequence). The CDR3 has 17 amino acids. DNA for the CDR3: TGTGCCAGCAGCTTGCCAGCGATTAGGCTTAACACCGGGGAGCTGTTTTTT. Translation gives CASSLPAIRLNTGELFF.

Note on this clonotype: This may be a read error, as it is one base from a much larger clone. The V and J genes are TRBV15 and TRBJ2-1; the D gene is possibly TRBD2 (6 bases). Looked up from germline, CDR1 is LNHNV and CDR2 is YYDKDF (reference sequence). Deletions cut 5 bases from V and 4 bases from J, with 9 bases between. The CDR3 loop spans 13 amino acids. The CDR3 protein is CATSGGAYNEQFF. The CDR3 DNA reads TGTGCCACCAGCGGCGGGGCGTACAATGAGCAGTTCTTC.

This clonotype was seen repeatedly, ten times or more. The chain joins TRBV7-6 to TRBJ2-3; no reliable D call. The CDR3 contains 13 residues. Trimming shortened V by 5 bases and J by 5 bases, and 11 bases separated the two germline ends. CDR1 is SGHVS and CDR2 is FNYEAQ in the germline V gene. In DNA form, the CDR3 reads TGTGCCAGCAGCGGAGACCCTGAAGATACGCAGTATTTT. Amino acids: CASSGDPEDTQYF. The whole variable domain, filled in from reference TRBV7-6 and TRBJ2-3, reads GAGVSQSPRYKVTKRGQDVALRCDPISGHVSLYWYRQALGQGPEFLTYFNYEAQQDKSGLPNDRFSAERPEGSISTLTIQRTEQRDSAMYRCASSGDPEDTQYFGPGTRLTVL.

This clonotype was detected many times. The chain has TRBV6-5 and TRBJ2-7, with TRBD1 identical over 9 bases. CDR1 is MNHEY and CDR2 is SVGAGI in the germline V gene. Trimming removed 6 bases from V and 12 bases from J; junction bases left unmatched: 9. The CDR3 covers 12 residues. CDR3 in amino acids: CASSNTGGLRYF. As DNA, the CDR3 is TGTGCCAGCAGCAATACAGGGGGCTTGAGGTACTTC.

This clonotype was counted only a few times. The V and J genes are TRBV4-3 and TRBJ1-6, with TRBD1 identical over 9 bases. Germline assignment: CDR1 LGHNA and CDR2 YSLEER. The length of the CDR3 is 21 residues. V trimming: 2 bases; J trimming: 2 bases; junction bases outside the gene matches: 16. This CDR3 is CASSQKLSGTGFSAYNSPLHF. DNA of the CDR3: TGCGCCAGCAGCCAAAAATTATCCGGGACAGGGTTTTCGGCCTATAATTCACCCCTCCACTTT.

CDR3 sequence: CAWSEGNYGYTF. As DNA, the CDR3 is TGTGCCTGGAGTGAAGGGAACTATGGCTACACCTTC. The chain employs TRBV30 and TRBJ1-2; D remains unclear. The CDR3 contains 12 residues. The V end lost 1 base, the J end lost 2 bases, and 5 bases lay between the germline ends. Germline V gene sequence: CDR1 GTSNPN, CDR2 SVGIG (reference sequence). The full variable domain, in which reference TRBV30 and TRBJ1-2 provide the parts outside the CDR3, is SQTIHQWPATLVQPVGSPLSLECTVEGTSNPNLYWYRQAAGRGLQLLFYSVGIGQISSEVPQNLSASRPQDRQFILSSKKLLLSDSGFYLCAWSEGNYGYTFGSGTRLTVV.